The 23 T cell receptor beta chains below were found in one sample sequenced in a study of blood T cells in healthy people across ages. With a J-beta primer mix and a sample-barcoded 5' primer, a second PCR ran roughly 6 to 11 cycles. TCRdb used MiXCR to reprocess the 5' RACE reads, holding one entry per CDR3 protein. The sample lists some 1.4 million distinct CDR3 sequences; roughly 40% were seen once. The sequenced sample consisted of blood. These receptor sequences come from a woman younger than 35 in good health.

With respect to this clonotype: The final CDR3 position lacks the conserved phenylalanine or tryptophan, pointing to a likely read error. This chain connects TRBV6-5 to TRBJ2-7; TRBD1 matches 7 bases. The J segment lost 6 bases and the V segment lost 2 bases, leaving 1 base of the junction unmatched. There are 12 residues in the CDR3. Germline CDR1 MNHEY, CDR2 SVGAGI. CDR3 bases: TGTGCCAGCAGTTACACAGGGGTCGAGCAGTACTTG. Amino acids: CASSYTGVEQYL.

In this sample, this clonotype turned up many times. CDR3 sequence: CAWRPQHGYTF. The CDR3 DNA sequence: TGTGCCTGGAGGCCCCAGCATGGCTACACCTTC. The chain uses TRBV30 and TRBJ1-2; D call uncertain. This CDR3 has 11 amino acids. The V end was cut by 3 bases, the J end by 6 bases, with 8 bases between. CDR1 and CDR2 from the germline V gene are GTSNPN and SVGIG (reference sequence). Full variable domain (remainder filled in from reference TRBV30 and TRBJ1-2): SQTIHQWPATLVQPVGSPLSLECTVEGTSNPNLYWYRQAAGRGLQLLFYSVGIGQISSEVPQNLSASRPQDRQFILSSKKLLLSDSGFYLCAWRPQHGYTFGSGTRLTVV.

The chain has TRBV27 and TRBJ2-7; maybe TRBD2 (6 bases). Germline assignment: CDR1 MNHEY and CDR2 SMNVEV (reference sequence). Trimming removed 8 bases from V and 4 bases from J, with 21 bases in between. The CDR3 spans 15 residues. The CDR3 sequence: CASQEIVGGTYEQYF. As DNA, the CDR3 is TGTGCCAGCCAAGAAATCGTGGGGGGAACGTACGAGCAGTACTTC.

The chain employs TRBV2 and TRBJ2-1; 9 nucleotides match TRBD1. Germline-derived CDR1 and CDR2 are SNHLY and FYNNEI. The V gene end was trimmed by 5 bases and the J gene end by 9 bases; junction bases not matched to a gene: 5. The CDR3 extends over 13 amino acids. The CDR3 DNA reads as TGTGCCAGCAGTAACAGGGGGCTTGGTGAGCAGTTCTTC. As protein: CASSNRGLGEQFF. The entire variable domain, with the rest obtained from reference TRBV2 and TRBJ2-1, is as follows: EPEVTQTPSHQVTQMGQEVILRCVPISNHLYFYWYRQILGQKVEFLVSFYNNEISEKSEIFDDQFSVERPDGSNFTLKIRSTKLEDSAMYFCASSNRGLGEQFFGPGTRLTVL.

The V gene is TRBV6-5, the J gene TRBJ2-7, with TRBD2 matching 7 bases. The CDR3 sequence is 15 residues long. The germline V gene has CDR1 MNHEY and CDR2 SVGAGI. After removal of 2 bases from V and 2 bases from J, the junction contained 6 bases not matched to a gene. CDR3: CASSYGGAGTYEQYF. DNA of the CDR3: TGTGCCAGCAGTTACGGGGGAGCGGGGACCTACGAGCAGTACTTC.

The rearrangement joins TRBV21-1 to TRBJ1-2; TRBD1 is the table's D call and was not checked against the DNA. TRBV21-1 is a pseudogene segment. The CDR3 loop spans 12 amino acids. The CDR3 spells CASSKPLYGYTF. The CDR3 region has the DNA TGTGCCAGCAGCAAGCCCCTCTATGGCTACACCTTC.

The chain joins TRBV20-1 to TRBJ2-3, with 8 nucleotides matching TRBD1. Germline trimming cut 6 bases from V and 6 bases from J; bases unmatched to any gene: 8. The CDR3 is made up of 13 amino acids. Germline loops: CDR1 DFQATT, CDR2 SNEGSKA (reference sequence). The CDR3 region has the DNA TGCAGTGCCTCGACAGGGGAATCGGATACGCAGTATTTT. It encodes CSASTGESDTQYF.

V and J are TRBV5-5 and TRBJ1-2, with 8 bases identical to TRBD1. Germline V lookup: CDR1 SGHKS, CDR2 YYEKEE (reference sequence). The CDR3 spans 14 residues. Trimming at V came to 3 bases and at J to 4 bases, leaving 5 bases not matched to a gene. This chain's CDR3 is CASSSSTGGYGYTF. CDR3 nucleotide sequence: TGTGCCAGCAGCTCTAGCACAGGGGGCTATGGCTACACCTTC.

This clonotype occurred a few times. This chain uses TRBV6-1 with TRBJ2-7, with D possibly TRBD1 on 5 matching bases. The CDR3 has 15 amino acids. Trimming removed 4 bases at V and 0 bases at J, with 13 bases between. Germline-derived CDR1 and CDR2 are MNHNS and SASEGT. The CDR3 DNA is TGTGCCAGCAGTGGGACACTTATGAGCTCCTACGAGCAGTACTTC. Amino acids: CASSGTLMSSYEQYF.

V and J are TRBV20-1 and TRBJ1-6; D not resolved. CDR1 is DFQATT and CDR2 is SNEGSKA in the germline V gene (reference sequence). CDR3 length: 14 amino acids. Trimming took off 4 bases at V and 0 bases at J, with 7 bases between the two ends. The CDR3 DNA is TGCAGTGCTACAGTGATCTCCTATAATTCACCCCTCCACTTT. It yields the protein CSATVISYNSPLHF.

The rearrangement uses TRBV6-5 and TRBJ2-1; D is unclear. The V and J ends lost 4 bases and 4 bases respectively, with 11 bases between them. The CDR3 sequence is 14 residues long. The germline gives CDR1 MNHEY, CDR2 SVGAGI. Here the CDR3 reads CASSSNPEYNEQFF. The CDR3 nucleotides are TGTGCCAGCAGTTCCAACCCAGAGTACAATGAGCAGTTCTTC.

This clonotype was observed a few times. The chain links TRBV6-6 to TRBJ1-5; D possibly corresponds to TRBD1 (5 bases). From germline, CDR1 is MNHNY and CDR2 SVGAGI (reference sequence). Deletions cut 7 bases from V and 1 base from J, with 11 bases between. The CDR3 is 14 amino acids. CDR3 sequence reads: CASTLGGSNQPQHF. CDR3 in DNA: TGTGCCAGCACCTTGGGGGGGAGCAATCAGCCCCAGCATTTT.

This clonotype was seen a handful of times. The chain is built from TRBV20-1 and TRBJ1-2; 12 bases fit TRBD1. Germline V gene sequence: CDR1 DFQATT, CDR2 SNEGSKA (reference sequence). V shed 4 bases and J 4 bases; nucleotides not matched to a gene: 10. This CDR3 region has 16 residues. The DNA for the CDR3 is TGCAGTGCTAAATCCTCCGGGACAGGGGGCTCCTATGGCTACACCTTC. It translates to CSAKSSGTGGSYGYTF.

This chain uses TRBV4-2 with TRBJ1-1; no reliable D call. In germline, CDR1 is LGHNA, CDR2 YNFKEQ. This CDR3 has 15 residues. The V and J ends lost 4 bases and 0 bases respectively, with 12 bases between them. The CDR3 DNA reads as TGTGCCAGCAGCCCAGAACGGTTGTTGAACACTGAAGCTTTCTTT. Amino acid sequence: CASSPERLLNTEAFF.

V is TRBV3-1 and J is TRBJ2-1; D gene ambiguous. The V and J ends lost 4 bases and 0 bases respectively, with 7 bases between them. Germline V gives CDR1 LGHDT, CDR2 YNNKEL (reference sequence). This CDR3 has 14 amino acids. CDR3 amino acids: CASSLQNSYNEQFF. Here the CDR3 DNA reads TGTGCCAGCAGCCTACAAAACTCCTACAATGAGCAGTTCTTC.

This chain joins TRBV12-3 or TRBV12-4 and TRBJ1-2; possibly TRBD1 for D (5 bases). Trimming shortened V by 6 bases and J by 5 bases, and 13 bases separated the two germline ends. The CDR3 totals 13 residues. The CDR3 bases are TGTGCCAGCAGCACTCAGAAGGGGTATGGCTACACCTTC. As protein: CASSTQKGYGYTF.

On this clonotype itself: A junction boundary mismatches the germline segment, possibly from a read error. The CDR3 bases are TGTAGTGCTACCCCCGTTGCCAATGAGCAGTTCTTC. It is translated as CSATPVANEQFF. This chain connects TRBV20-1 to TRBJ2-1; D not certain. Germline V CDR1 and CDR2: DFQATT, SNEGSKA (reference sequence). The CDR3 runs to 12 residues.

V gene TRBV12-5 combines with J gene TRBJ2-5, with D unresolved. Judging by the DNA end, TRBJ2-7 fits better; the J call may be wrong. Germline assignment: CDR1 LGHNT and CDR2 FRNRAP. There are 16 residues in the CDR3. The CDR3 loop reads CASGLVRVGSSYEQYF. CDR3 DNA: TGTGCTAGTGGTTTGGTACGAGTTGGATCCTCCTACGAGCAGTACTTC.

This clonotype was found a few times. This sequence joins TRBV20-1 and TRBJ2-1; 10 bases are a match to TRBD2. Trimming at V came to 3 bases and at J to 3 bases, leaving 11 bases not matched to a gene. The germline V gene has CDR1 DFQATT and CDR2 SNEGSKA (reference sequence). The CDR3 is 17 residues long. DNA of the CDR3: TGCAGTGCTAGTACGCTAGCGGGAGTTACGAGCTACAATGAGCAGTTCTTC. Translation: CSASTLAGVTSYNEQFF.

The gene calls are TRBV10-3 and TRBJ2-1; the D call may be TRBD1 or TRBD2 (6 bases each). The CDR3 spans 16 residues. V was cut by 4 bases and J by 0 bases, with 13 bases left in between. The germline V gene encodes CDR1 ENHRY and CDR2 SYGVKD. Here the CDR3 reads CAISAGGLYSYNEQFF. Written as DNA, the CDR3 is TGTGCCATCAGTGCCGGGGGCCTTTACTCCTACAATGAGCAGTTCTTC.

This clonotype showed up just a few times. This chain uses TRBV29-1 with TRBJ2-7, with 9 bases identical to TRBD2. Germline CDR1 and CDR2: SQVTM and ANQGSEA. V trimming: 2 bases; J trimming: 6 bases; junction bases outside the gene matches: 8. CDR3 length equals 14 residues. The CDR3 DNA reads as TGCAGCGTTGAACTAAGTCTAGCGGGGACCGAGCAGTACTTC. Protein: CSVELSLAGTEQYF.

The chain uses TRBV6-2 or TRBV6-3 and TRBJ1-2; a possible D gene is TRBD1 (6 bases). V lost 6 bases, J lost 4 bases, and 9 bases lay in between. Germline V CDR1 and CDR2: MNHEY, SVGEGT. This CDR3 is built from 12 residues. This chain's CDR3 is CASRRTVYGYTF. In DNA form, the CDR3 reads TGTGCCAGCAGGCGGACAGTCTATGGCTACACCTTC.

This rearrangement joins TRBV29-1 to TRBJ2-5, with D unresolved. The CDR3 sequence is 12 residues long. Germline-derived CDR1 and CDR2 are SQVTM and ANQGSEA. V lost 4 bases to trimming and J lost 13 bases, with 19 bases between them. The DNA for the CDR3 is TGCAGCGTTGTGGATCGAGGTTCCGACGTGTACTTC. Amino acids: CSVVDRGSDVYF.